Listed below are T cell receptor beta chains from one sample, sequenced in a study of T cells after yellow fever vaccination. TCRdb used MiXCR to reprocess the 5' RACE reads, holding one entry per CDR3 protein. The sample holds 150,000 or so distinct CDR3 sequences, about 6.2% seen once. The specimen was CD4+ T cells sorted from PBMCs, collected 10 days after the yellow fever booster vaccination. The receptors come from a man between 25 and 39 years old who received the YFV17D yellow fever vaccine. CDR3s include the opening cysteine and the closing phenylalanine or tryptophan. The order of the fields is D gene, V gene, clone size, J gene, CDR3 DNA, CDR3 protein. The D gene is left open where the match is weak. Only some rows state a clone size, as once, few, many or a class for expanded clones.

D gene: TRBD2
V gene: TRBV6-5
clone size: many
J gene: TRBJ2-5
CDR3 DNA: TGTGCCAGCACCCCGGGGGGTGGGACCCAGTACTTC
CDR3 protein: CASTPGGGTQYF

D gene: -
V gene: TRBV5-1
clone size: many
J gene: TRBJ2-1
CDR3 DNA: TGCGCCAGCAGCTTGGTCCTAGCTAGAAACAATGAGCAGTTCTTC
CDR3 protein: CASSLVLARNNEQFF

D gene: -
V gene: TRBV7-2
clone size: few
J gene: TRBJ2-7
CDR3 DNA: TGTGCCAGCAGCCGGGGGGGTGTGGGGACAGCATTCGAGCAGTACTTC
CDR3 protein: CASSRGGVGTAFEQYF

D gene: -
V gene: TRBV10-2
clone size: many
J gene: TRBJ2-7
CDR3 DNA: TGCGCCAGCAGGAGGGTAGGATCCTACGAGCAGTACTTC
CDR3 protein: CASRRVGSYEQYF

D gene: -
V gene: TRBV15
clone size: many
J gene: TRBJ1-6
CDR3 DNA: TGTGCCACCAGCAGAGATGCTGGGACCTCTTCCGGGGGTAATTCACCCCTCCACTTT
CDR3 protein: CATSRDAGTSSGGNSPLHF

D gene: -
V gene: TRBV5-1
clone size: many
J gene: TRBJ2-5
CDR3 DNA: TGTGCCAGCAGTTTAGACCGGGAAGAGACCCAGTACTTC
CDR3 protein: CASSLDREETQYF

D gene: -
V gene: TRBV7-2
clone size: many
J gene: TRBJ1-1
CDR3 DNA: TGTGCCAGCAGCTTCGCGACGGAAGCTTTCTTT
CDR3 protein: CASSFATEAFF

D gene: -
V gene: TRBV7-2
clone size: -
J gene: TRBJ1-3
CDR3 DNA: TGTGCCAGCAGCTATGGACAGTTCTCTGGAAACACCATATATTTT
CDR3 protein: CASSYGQFSGNTIYF

D gene: -
V gene: TRBV2
clone size: few
J gene: TRBJ1-1
CDR3 DNA: TGTGCCAGCACCTTGGGTCCAGGGAACACTGAAGCTTTCTTT
CDR3 protein: CASTLGPGNTEAFF

D gene: TRBD1
V gene: TRBV10-2
clone size: few
J gene: TRBJ2-1
CDR3 DNA: TGCGCCAGCAGTGGACAGACCCGGGACAGGCAATACAATGAGCAGTTCTTC
CDR3 protein: CASSGQTRDRQYNEQFF

D gene: -
V gene: TRBV5-1
clone size: many
J gene: TRBJ2-3
CDR3 DNA: TGCGCCAGCAGCTTGGCCGGGTTCACAGATACGCAGTATTTT
CDR3 protein: CASSLAGFTDTQYF

D gene: -
V gene: TRBV4-3
clone size: -
J gene: TRBJ2-5
CDR3 DNA: TGCGCCAGCAGCCCGGGGGATCCCCGGTACCAAGAGACCCAGTACTTC
CDR3 protein: CASSPGDPRYQETQYF

D gene: TRBD2
V gene: TRBV5-1
clone size: many
J gene: TRBJ2-2
CDR3 DNA: TGCGCCAGCAGCTTGGGATTTATTAGCGGGAAGGTCGTTGACGCCGGGGAGCTGTTTTTT
CDR3 protein: CASSLGFISGKVVDAGELFF

D gene: -
V gene: TRBV5-5
clone size: many
J gene: TRBJ2-1
CDR3 DNA: TGTGCCAGCAGCTTGGTGAGGAATGAGCAGTTCTTC
CDR3 protein: CASSLVRNEQFF

D gene: -
V gene: TRBV30
clone size: many
J gene: TRBJ2-7
CDR3 DNA: TGTGCCTGGAGTTATTTTCAGGGTTCCTACGAGCAGTACTTC
CDR3 protein: CAWSYFQGSYEQYF

D gene: -
V gene: TRBV5-1
clone size: many
J gene: TRBJ2-7
CDR3 DNA: TGCGCCAGCAGCAGCGGACTGGAAGGTAATGAGCAGTACTTC
CDR3 protein: CASSSGLEGNEQYF

D gene: TRBD1
V gene: TRBV20-1
clone size: many
J gene: TRBJ1-1
CDR3 DNA: TGCAGTGCTAGAGAAGGGACAGGGGTATTCTTT
CDR3 protein: CSAREGTGVFF

D gene: -
V gene: TRBV6-5
clone size: many
J gene: TRBJ2-7
CDR3 DNA: TGTGCCAGCAGTTACTCTTGGCGGGATTACGAGCAGTACTTC
CDR3 protein: CASSYSWRDYEQYF

D gene: TRBD2
V gene: TRBV19
clone size: many
J gene: TRBJ2-1
CDR3 DNA: TGTGCCAGTAGTAAGAGACTAGCGGGAAATTACAATGAGCAGTTCTTC
CDR3 protein: CASSKRLAGNYNEQFF

D gene: TRBD1
V gene: TRBV18
clone size: few
J gene: TRBJ2-2
CDR3 DNA: TGTGCCAGCTCTTCTTTTCGACAGGGCATCACCGGGGAGCTGTTTTTT
CDR3 protein: CASSSFRQGITGELFF

D gene: -
V gene: TRBV27
clone size: many
J gene: TRBJ2-6
CDR3 DNA: TGTGCCAGCAGTAGCCCTGGGGCCAACGTCCTGACTTTC
CDR3 protein: CASSSPGANVLTF

D gene: -
V gene: TRBV10-3
clone size: many
J gene: TRBJ1-5
CDR3 DNA: TGTGCCATCAGTGATTCGGCCCGGCCCCAGCATTTT
CDR3 protein: CAISDSARPQHF

D gene: -
V gene: TRBV3-1
clone size: many
J gene: TRBJ2-1
CDR3 DNA: TGTGCCAGCAGCCAGGATTCCCTAGAGCAGTTCTTC
CDR3 protein: CASSQDSLEQFF

D gene: TRBD1
V gene: TRBV9
clone size: many
J gene: TRBJ2-7
CDR3 DNA: TGTGCCAGCAGCTTTGGGACAGGGGGCCCCTACGAGCAGTACTTC
CDR3 protein: CASSFGTGGPYEQYF

D gene: -
V gene: TRBV5-6
clone size: -
J gene: TRBJ2-7
CDR3 DNA: TGTGCCATGAGCCTCGGGCGGTCCTACGAGCAGTACTTC
CDR3 protein: CAMSLGRSYEQYF

D gene: -
V gene: TRBV7-9
clone size: -
J gene: TRBJ1-1
CDR3 DNA: TGTGCCAGCAGCTTAAGGCCGGGGCCAAACACTGAAGCTTTCTTT
CDR3 protein: CASSLRPGPNTEAFF

D gene: TRBD1
V gene: TRBV3-1
clone size: many
J gene: TRBJ2-3
CDR3 DNA: TGTGCCAGCAGCCAAGAATGGGGACAGGGGTTAGGTACAGATACGCAGTATTTT
CDR3 protein: CASSQEWGQGLGTDTQYF

D gene: -
V gene: TRBV5-1
clone size: -
J gene: TRBJ2-5
CDR3 DNA: TGCGCCAGCAGCTTGGAGCCAGAACAAGAGACCCAGTACTTC
CDR3 protein: CASSLEPEQETQYF

D gene: -
V gene: TRBV7-2
clone size: many
J gene: TRBJ2-7
CDR3 DNA: TGTGCCAGCAGCAGGAGTACGGGGAACACAGCTAGCTACGAGCAGTACTTC
CDR3 protein: CASSRSTGNTASYEQYF